This TCR beta chain was documented in a study of blood T cells in healthy people across ages. PCR was performed a second time for roughly 7 to 11 cycles using a sample-barcoded 5' primer and a J-beta primer mix. Tagging of each cDNA molecule was performed by a template-switch adaptor with 12 random nucleotides. TCRdb redid the calling of the 5' RACE reads with MiXCR, one entry per CDR3 protein. The repertoire holds 1.5 million to 2 million distinct CDR3 sequences, with 28% as singletons. Study-wide results and caveats: Greater diversity and more naive CD4+ cells were seen in long-lived donors than in aged donors.

On this clonotype: The antigen is undetermined.

Germline-derived CDR1 and CDR2 are ENHRY and SYGVKD. The V and J ends lost 4 bases and 1 base respectively, with 10 bases between them. The CDR3 sequence is 14 residues long. Sequenced sample: blood. The chain employs TRBV10-3 and TRBJ1-1, with unresolved D. This clonotype was sampled from a woman in her 30s in good health. The CDR3 loop reads CAISAGGQNTEAFF. CDR3 bases: TGTGCCATCAGTGCTGGCGGGCAGAACACTGAAGCTTTCTTT.